Listed below are T cell receptor beta chains from one sample, sequenced in a study of cytomegalovirus exposure and HLA in healthy donors. The protocol was immunoSEQ multiplex PCR, while the TCRdb copy is restricted to in-frame clones and leaves out a portion. The table has 100,000 to 140,000 clones, 81% seen once; the top ten hold around 2.3%. The sequencing input was PBMCs. All receptors derive from a man under 40 in good health and CMV-seronegative. Both conserved end residues are part of each CDR3. A D gene is named only where the DNA matches it firmly. The size entry is marked missing in some rows and otherwise reads once, few, many or a size class.

>13|TRBJ1-1|.|TRBV30|.
CAGGSTVNTEAFF
TGTGCCGGGGGCTCCACGGTGAACACTGAAGCTTTCTTT
>15|TRBJ2-7|.|TRBV4-1|.
CASSQEVRSVDEQYF
TGCGCCAGCAGCCAAGAGGTTAGATCGGTGGACGAGCAGTACTTC
>12|TRBJ2-1|.|TRBV27|.
CASSFLKGEQFF
TGTGCCAGCAGTTTCCTCAAGGGGGAGCAGTTCTTC
>15|TRBJ1-1|.|TRBV5-4|.
CASRARTGINTEAFF
TGTGCCAGCAGGGCCAGAACGGGGATAAACACTGAAGCTTTCTTT
>13|TRBJ1-3|.|TRBV9|TRBD1
CASSVEQGTPIYF
TGTGCCAGCAGCGTAGAACAGGGGACCCCCATATATTTT
>13|TRBJ2-4|.|TRBV9|.
CASSGGHPNIQYF
TGTGCCAGCAGCGGAGGACATCCCAACATTCAGTACTTC
>19|TRBJ2-5|.|TRBV7-2|TRBD2
CASSARPGLAGGPEETQYF
TGTGCCAGCAGCGCACGTCCGGGACTAGCGGGAGGGCCGGAAGAGACCCAGTACTTC
>17|TRBJ2-5|.|TRBV2|TRBD1
CASSEAAGRTGQETQYF
TGTGCCAGCAGTGAAGCGGCGGGTAGGACAGGGCAAGAGACCCAGTACTTC
>12|TRBJ2-7|.|TRBV7-9|TRBD2
CASLPPGLGQYF
TGTGCCAGCCTCCCCCCGGGACTAGGGCAGTACTTC
>13|TRBJ1-5|.|TRBV28|.
CASSRQINQPQHF
TGTGCCAGCAGCAGGCAGATCAATCAGCCCCAGCATTTT
>14|TRBJ1-1|few|TRBV19|.
CASIPDGVNTEAFF
TGTGCCAGTATTCCCGACGGGGTGAACACTGAAGCTTTCTTT
>15|TRBJ2-3|.|TRBV6-1|TRBD2
CASSVLAGGTDTQYF
TGTGCCAGCAGTGTCCTAGCGGGGGGGACAGATACGCAGTATTTT
>14|TRBJ2-7|.|TRBV7-2|TRBD2
CASSLRAGSGEQYF
TGTGCCAGCAGCTTAAGAGCGGGGAGCGGCGAGCAGTACTTC
>13|TRBJ1-5|.|TRBV29-1|.
CSVSGNSNQPQHF
TGCAGCGTTTCGGGAAATAGCAATCAGCCCCAGCATTTT
>16|TRBJ2-1|.|TRBV7-6|.
CASSLGQLDSYNEQFF
TGTGCCAGCAGCTTAGGACAACTAGACTCCTACAATGAGCAGTTCTTC
>13|TRBJ1-1|.|TRBV29-1|.
CSVDKGGDTEAFF
TGCAGCGTTGACAAAGGGGGGGACACTGAAGCTTTCTTT
>12|TRBJ2-7|.|TRBV10-3|.
CAIGAETYEQYF
TGTGCCATCGGGGCAGAAACCTACGAGCAGTACTTC
>15|TRBJ1-2|.|TRBV6-1|TRBD1
CASNTGTGGGYGYTF
TGTGCCAGCAATACTGGGACAGGGGGCGGGTATGGCTACACCTTC
>15|TRBJ2-7|.|TRBV6-5|.
CASSPRNRAGGEQYF
TGTGCCAGCAGTCCTCGTAACAGGGCTGGGGGCGAGCAGTACTTC
>14|TRBJ2-1|.|TRBV28|.
CASSPLSAYNEQFF
TGTGCCAGCAGTCCGCTAAGCGCCTACAATGAGCAGTTCTTC
>14|TRBJ2-5|.|TRBV7-2|.
CASSLTVGPETQYF
TGTGCCAGCAGCTTAACGGTGGGGCCGGAGACCCAGTACTTC
>13|TRBJ1-1|.|TRBV11-2|.
CASSLKQGRGAFF
TGTGCCAGCAGCTTAAAACAGGGCCGTGGGGCTTTCTTT
>16|TRBJ2-2|.|TRBV5-1|.
CASSPWGVGNTGELFF
TGCGCCAGCAGCCCATGGGGGGTTGGAAACACCGGGGAGCTGTTTTTT
>15|TRBJ2-5|.|TRBV7-7|TRBD1
CASSPRQGSVETQYF
TGTGCTAGCAGCCCGAGACAGGGATCCGTAGAGACCCAGTACTTC
>13|TRBJ2-5|.|TRBV6-5|.
CASRGTAQETQYF
TGTGCCAGTCGCGGGACAGCTCAAGAGACCCAGTACTTC
>16|TRBJ1-1|.|TRBV11-3|TRBD1
CASSLGGGSPNTEAFF
TGTGCCAGCAGCTTAGGAGGGGGCAGTCCGAACACTGAAGCTTTCTTT
>12|TRBJ1-2|.|TRBV5-8|.
CASSNTGHGYTF
TGTGCCAGCAGCAATACAGGGCACGGCTACACCTTC
>17|TRBJ2-1|once|TRBV25-1|TRBD1
CASSEWFRGQGDNEQFF
TGTGCCAGCAGTGAATGGTTCAGGGGACAGGGTGACAATGAGCAGTTCTTC
>11|TRBJ1-2|.|TRBV29-1|.
CTAAGNDGYTF
TGCACCGCCGCAGGGAATGATGGCTACACCTTC
>14|TRBJ1-5|.|TRBV30|.
CAWSLLNSNQPQHF
TGTGCCTGGAGTCTTTTAAATAGCAATCAGCCCCAGCATTTT
>15|TRBJ2-7|.|TRBV14|.
CASSHLSVSSYEQYF
TGTGCCAGCAGCCATTTGTCCGTGAGTTCCTACGAGCAGTACTTC
>14|TRBJ2-7|.|TRBV7-9|TRBD1
CASSSGQEPYEQYF
TGTGCCAGCAGCTCCGGACAGGAACCCTACGAGCAGTACTTC
>11|TRBJ2-2|few|TRBV13|.
CASIRGGELFF
TGTGCCAGCATTCGCGGCGGGGAGCTGTTTTTT
>15|TRBJ1-4|.|TRBV9|.
CASSVGGQNNEKLFF
TGTGCCAGCAGCGTGGGGGGGCAGAATAATGAAAAACTGTTTTTT
>15|TRBJ2-5|.|TRBV6-1|TRBD1
CASNRWTGIQETQYF
TGTGCCAGCAACCGGTGGACAGGGATACAAGAGACCCAGTACTTC
>14|TRBJ1-2|.|TRBV6-5|.
CASSYSSLSYGYTF
TGTGCCAGCAGTTACTCGAGCCTCTCCTATGGCTACACCTTC
>15|TRBJ1-4|few|TRBV28|.
CASRPLAATNEKLFF
TGTGCCAGCAGGCCTTTGGCGGCAACTAATGAAAAACTGTTTTTT
>16|TRBJ1-1|few|TRBV6-6|TRBD1
CASSSSIGTGETEAFF
TGTGCCAGCAGTTCCTCCATCGGGACAGGGGAGACTGAAGCTTTCTTT
>10|TRBJ2-5|few|TRBV6-5|.
CASRRVTQYF
TGTGCCAGCAGGAGAGTGACCCAGTACTTC
>18|TRBJ2-7|.|TRBV4-1|TRBD2
CASSRTSGGAMGSYEQYF
TGCGCCAGCAGCCGGACTAGCGGGGGGGCCATGGGATCCTACGAGCAGTACTTC
>14|TRBJ2-6|once|TRBV15|.
CATTQGSGANVLTF
TGTGCCACCACTCAGGGATCTGGGGCCAACGTCCTGACTTTC
>17|TRBJ1-1|.|TRBV4-1|TRBD1
CASSHIPTQGAYTEAFF
TGCGCCAGCAGCCACATCCCCACACAGGGGGCCTACACTGAAGCTTTCTTT
>15|TRBJ1-2|.|TRBV27|.
CASSFRFQAMYGYTF
TGTGCCAGCAGTTTCCGTTTTCAGGCCATGTATGGCTACACCTTC
>17|TRBJ2-7|.|TRBV7-8|TRBD2
CASSPGLAGTSTSEQYF
TGTGCCAGCAGCCCGGGTCTAGCGGGTACGTCCACCAGCGAGCAGTACTTC
>15|TRBJ2-5|.|TRBV5-4|TRBD1
CASSLELQGGETQYF
TGTGCCAGCAGCTTGGAGTTACAGGGGGGAGAGACCCAGTACTTC
>17|TRBJ1-6|.|TRBV15|.
CATSRPSRGGNHSPLHF
TGTGCCACCAGCAGACCTAGTCGGGGGGGAAATCATTCACCCCTCCACTTT
>14|TRBJ2-1|once|TRBV27|.
CASSLHRVSYEQFF
TGTGCCAGCAGTTTACACAGGGTATCGTATGAGCAGTTCTTC
>14|TRBJ2-6|.|TRBV6-1|.
CASTWASGANVLTF
TGTGCCAGTACCTGGGCCTCTGGGGCCAACGTCCTGACTTTC
>14|TRBJ1-1|few|TRBV18|.
CASSAQPGNTEAFF
TGTGCCAGCTCAGCACAACCAGGGAACACTGAAGCTTTCTTT
>14|TRBJ2-7|.|TRBV6-1|.
CASSFDRSSYEQYF
TGTGCCAGCAGCTTTGACAGGAGCTCCTACGAGCAGTACTTC
>13|TRBJ1-1|.|TRBV19|.
CASSLLGATEAFF
TGTGCCAGTAGTCTTCTTGGGGCTACTGAAGCTTTCTTT
>16|TRBJ2-1|.|TRBV5-1|.
CASSLEEGASYNEQFF
TGCGCCAGCAGCTTGGAGGAGGGCGCCTCCTACAATGAGCAGTTCTTC
>13|TRBJ2-3|.|TRBV7-9|.
CASRHGNRDTQYF
TGTGCCAGCAGGCACGGGAATCGGGATACGCAGTATTTT
>14|TRBJ2-5|once|TRBV7-7|TRBD2
CASSQGLAHETQYF
TGTGCTAGCAGCCAGGGACTAGCCCATGAGACCCAGTACTTC
>15|TRBJ1-6|.|TRBV5-6|TRBD1
CASNNDRGASAPLHF
TGTGCCAGCAACAACGACAGGGGGGCCTCTGCACCCCTCCACTTT
>13|TRBJ2-3|.|TRBV30|TRBD2
CAWSSGGVDTQYF
TGTGCCTGGTCTAGCGGGGGAGTCGATACGCAGTATTTT